This T cell receptor (beta chain) was profiled in a study of CD4 T cells in relation to SARS-CoV-2 and coronaviruses. Study information: After roughly 9 days of antigen culture, PBMC TCR beta CDR3s were sequenced.

As regards this clone: The antigen remains unidentified.

CD4+ T cells from unexposed donors were obtained before the COVID-19 pandemic (2011-2018). Isolation of CD4+ T cells took place after approximately 11 days in culture. Germline CDR1 reads SGHRS; CDR2 reads YFSETQ. The CDR3 is 15 residues long. V was clipped by 5 bases and J by 3 bases, with 16 bases between them. Profiled with immunoSEQ multiplex PCR; TCRdb holds only in-frame clones, not every one. The table records around 23,000 clones, just over 75% of them present only once. The sequencing sample was made of CD4+ T cells from PBMCs, cultured in vitro. The rearrangement links TRBV5-1 to TRBJ2-3, with D perhaps TRBD1 or TRBD2 (5 bases each). The clonotype originates from a human donor in good health. CDR3: CASRDGRGPTDTQYF. CDR3 DNA sequence: TGCGCCAGCAGAGATGGACGGGGACCTACAGATACGCAGTATTTT.